The clone carrying this T cell receptor (beta chain) was picked up one time. The data were obtained in a study of blood T cell repertoires in COVID-19. Study context: T cells, B-cell-depleted T cells, or PBMCs supplied cDNA or gDNA.

Using immunoSEQ multiplex PCR, the repertoire was profiled, and TCRdb retains in-frame clones only, with some absent. The sample yields 170,000 or so clones, over 70% seen once. Trimming removed 3 bases at V and 8 bases at J, with 19 bases between. The germline V gene encodes CDR1 KGHSH and CDR2 LQKENI. This CDR3 has 15 residues. This TCR was sampled from a woman aged 55 to 70 with acute or convalescent COVID-19. Sequenced material: peripheral blood. The chain couples TRBV18 to TRBJ1-2; D ambiguous. The CDR3 loop is CASSPYSGVRGGYTF. CDR3 sequence (DNA): TGTGCCAGCTCACCCTACTCCGGGGTCCGGGGAGGCTACACCTTC.